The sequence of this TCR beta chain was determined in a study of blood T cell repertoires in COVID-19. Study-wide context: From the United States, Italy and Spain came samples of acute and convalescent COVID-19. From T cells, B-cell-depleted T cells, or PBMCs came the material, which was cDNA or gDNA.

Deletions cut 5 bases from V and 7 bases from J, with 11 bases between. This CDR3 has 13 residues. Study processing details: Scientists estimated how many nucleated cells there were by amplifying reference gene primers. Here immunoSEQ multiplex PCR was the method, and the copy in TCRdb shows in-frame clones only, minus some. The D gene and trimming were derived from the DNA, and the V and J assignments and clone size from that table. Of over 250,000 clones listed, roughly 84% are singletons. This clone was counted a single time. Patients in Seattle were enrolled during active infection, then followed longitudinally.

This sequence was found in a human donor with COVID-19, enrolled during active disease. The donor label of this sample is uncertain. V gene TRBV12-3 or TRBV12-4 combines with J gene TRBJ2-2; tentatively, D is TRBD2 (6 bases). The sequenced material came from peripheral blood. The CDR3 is CASSPRRDGELFF. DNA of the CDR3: TGTGCCAGCAGTCCCCGGCGGGACGGGGAGCTGTTTTTT.